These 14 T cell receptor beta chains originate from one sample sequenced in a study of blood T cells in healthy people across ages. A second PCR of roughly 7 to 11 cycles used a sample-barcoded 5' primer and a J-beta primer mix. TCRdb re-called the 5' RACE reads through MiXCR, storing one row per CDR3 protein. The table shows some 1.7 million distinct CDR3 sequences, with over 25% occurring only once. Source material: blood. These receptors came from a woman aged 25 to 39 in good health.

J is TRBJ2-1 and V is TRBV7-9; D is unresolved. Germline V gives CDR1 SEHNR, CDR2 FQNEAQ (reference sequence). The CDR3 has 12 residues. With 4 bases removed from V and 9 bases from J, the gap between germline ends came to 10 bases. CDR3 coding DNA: TGTGCCAGCAGCTCGCCCGCCCCTGAGCAGTTCTTC. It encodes CASSSPAPEQFF.

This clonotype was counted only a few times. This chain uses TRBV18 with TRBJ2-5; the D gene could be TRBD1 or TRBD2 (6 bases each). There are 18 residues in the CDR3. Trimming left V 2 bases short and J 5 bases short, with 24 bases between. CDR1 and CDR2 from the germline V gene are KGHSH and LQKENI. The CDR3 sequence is CASSPATGAVTSRETQYF. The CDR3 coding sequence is TGTGCCAGCTCACCAGCCACGGGGGCGGTGACCTCTCGGGAGACCCAGTACTTC. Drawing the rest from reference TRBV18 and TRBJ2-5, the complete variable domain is NAGVMQNPRHLVRRRGQEARLRCSPMKGHSHVYWYRQLPEEGLKFMVYLQKENIIDESGMPKERFSAEFPKEGPSILRIQQVVRGDSAAYFCASSPATGAVTSRETQYFGPGTRLLVL.

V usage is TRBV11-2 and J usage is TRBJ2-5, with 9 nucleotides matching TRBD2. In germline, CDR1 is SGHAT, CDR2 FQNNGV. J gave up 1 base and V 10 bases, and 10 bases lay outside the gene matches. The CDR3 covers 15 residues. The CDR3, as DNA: TGTGCCACCACCCGGGGAGCGGGGGGCCAAGAGACCCAGTACTTC. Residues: CATTRGAGGQETQYF.

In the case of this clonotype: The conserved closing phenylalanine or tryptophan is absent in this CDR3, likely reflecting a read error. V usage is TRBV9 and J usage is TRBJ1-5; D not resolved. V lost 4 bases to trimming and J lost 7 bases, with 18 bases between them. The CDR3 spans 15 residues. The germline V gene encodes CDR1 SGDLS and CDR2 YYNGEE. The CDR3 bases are TGTGCCAGCAGCCCGAGAGACGTACTAAACCAGCCCCAGCATTAT. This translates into CASSPRDVLNQPQHY.

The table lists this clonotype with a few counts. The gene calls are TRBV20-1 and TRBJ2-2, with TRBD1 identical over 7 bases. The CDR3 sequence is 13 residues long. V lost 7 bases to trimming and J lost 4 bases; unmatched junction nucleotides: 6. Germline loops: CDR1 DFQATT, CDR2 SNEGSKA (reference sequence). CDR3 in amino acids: CSVSGQITGELFF. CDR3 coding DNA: TGCAGTGTTTCGGGACAGATCACCGGGGAGCTGTTTTTT.

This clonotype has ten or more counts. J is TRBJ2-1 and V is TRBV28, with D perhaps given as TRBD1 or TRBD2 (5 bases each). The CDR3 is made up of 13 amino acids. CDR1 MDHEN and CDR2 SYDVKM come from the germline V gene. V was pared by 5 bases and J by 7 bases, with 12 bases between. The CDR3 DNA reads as TGTGCCAGCAGTGGGACCGCCAAGAATGAGCAGTTCTTC. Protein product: CASSGTAKNEQFF.

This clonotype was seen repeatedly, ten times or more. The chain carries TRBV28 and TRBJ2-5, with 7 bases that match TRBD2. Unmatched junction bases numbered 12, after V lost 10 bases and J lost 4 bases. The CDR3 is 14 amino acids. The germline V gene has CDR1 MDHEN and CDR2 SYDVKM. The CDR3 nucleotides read TGTGCCACCCATAAGGGAGGGCAGGGAGAGACCCAGTACTTC. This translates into CATHKGGQGETQYF. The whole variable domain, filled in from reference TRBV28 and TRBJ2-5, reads DVKVTQSSRYLVKRTGEKVFLECVQDMDHENMFWYRQDPGLGLRLIYFSYDVKMKEKGDIPEGYSVSREKKERFSLILESASTNQTSMYLCATHKGGQGETQYFGPGTRLLVL.

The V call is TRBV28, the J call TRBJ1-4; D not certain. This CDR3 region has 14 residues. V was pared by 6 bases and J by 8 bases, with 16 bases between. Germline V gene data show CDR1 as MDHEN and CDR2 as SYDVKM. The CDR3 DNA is TGTGCCAGCAGCCCAAGTCCTCGCCGGGAAAAACTGTTTTTT. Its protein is CASSPSPRREKLFF.

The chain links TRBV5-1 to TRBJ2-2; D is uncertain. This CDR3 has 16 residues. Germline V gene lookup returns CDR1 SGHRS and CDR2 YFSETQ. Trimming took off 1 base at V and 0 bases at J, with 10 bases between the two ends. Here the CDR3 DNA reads TGCGCCAGCAGCTTGAGGGTCAGCCCGAACACCGGGGAGCTGTTTTTT. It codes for CASSLRVSPNTGELFF.

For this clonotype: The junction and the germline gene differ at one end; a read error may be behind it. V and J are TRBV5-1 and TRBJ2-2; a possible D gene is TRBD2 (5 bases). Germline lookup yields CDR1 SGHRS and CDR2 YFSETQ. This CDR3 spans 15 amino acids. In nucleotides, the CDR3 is TGCGCCAGTAGCTTCCAGCGGACTGAGACCGGGGAGCTGTTTTTT. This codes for CASSFQRTETGELFF. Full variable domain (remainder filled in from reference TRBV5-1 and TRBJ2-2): KAGVTQTPRYLIKTRGQQVTLSCSPISGHRSVSWYQQTPGQGLQFLFEYFSETQRNKGNFPGRFSGRQFSNSRSEMNVSTLELGDSALYLCASSFQRTETGELFFGEGSRLTVL.

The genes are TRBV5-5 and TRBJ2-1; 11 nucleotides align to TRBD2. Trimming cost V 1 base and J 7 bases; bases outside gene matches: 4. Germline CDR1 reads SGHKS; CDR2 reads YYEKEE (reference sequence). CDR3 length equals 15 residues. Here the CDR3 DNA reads TGTGCCAGCAGCTTGTTACTAGCGGGGGTTAATGAGCAGTTCTTC. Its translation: CASSLLLAGVNEQFF.

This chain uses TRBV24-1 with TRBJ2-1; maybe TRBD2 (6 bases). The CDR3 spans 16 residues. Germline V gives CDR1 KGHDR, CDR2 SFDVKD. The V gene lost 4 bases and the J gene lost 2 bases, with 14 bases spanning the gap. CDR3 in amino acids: CATSDSLGGPYNEQFF. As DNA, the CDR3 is TGTGCCACCAGTGACAGCCTCGGAGGGCCCTACAATGAGCAGTTCTTC.

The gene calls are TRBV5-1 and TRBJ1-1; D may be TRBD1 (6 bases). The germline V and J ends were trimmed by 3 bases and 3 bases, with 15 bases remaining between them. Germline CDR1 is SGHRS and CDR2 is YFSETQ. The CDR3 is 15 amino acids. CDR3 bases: TGCGCCAGCAGCTGGGCCGTGGACAGCTACACTGAAGCTTTCTTT. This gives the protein CASSWAVDSYTEAFF.

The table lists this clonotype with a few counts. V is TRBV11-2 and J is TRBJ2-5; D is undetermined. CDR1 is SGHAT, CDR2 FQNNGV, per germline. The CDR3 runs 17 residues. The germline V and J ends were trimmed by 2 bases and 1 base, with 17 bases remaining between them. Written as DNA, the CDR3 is TGTGCCAGCAGCTTACGATTGACCGCAGGTGGCCAAGAGACCCAGTACTTC. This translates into CASSLRLTAGGQETQYF.